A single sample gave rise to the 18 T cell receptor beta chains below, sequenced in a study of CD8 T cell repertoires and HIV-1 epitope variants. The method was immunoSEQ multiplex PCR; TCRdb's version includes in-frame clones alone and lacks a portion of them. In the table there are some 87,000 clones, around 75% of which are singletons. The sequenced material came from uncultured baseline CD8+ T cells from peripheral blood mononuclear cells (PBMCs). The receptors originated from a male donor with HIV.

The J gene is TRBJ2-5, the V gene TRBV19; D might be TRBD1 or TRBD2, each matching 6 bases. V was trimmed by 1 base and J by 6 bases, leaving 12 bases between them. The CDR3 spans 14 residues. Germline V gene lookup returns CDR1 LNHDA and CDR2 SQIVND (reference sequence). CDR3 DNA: TGTGCCAGTAGTATAGTGGGGGGCCAGAAGACCCAGTACTTC. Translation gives CASSIVGGQKTQYF.

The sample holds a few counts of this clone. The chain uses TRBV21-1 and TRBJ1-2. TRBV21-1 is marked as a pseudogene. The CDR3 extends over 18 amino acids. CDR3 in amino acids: CASSLSHGGVGPNYGYTF. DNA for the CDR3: TGTGCCAGCAGTTTATCTCATGGGGGAGTAGGACCAAACTATGGCTACACCTTC.

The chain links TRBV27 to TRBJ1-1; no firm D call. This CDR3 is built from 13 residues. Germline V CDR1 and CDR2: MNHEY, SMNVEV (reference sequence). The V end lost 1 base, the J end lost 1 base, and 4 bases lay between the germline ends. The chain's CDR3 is CASSLYRNTEAFF. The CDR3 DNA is TGTGCCAGCAGTTTATACAGGAACACTGAAGCTTTCTTT.

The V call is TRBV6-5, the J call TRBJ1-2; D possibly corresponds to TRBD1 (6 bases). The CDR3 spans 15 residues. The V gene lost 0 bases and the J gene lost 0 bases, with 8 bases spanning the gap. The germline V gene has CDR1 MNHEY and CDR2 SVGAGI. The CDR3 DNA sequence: TGTGCCAGCAGTTACTCGGGGGCGGCTAACTATGGCTACACCTTC. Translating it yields CASSYSGAANYGYTF.

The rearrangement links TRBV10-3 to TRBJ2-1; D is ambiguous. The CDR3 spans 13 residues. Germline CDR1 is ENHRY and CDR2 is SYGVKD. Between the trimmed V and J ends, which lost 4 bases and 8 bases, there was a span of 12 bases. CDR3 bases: TGTGCCATCAGTGCCCAGGATGACCATGAGCAGTTCTTC. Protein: CAISAQDDHEQFF.

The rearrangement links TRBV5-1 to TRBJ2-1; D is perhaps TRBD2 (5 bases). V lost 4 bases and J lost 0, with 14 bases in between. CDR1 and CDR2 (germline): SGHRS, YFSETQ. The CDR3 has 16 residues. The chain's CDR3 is CASSNHQRSSYNEQFF. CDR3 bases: TGCGCCAGCAGCAACCATCAGCGGAGCTCCTACAATGAGCAGTTCTTC. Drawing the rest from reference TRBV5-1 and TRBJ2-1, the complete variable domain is KAGVTQTPRYLIKTRGQQVTLSCSPISGHRSVSWYQQTPGQGLQFLFEYFSETQRNKGNFPGRFSGRQFSNSRSEMNVSTLELGDSALYLCASSNHQRSSYNEQFFGPGTRLTVL.

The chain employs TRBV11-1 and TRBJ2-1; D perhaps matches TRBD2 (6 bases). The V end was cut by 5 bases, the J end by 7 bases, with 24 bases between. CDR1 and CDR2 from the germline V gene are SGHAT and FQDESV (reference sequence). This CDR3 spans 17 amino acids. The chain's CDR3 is CASSLLGGGHRGNEQFF. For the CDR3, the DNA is TGTGCCAGCAGCCTCCTTGGAGGCGGGCACCGGGGGAATGAGCAGTTCTTC.

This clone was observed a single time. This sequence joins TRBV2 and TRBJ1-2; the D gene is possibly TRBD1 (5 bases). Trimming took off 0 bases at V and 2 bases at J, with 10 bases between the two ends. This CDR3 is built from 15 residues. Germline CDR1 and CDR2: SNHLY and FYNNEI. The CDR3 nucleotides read TGTGCCAGCAGTGAAGCGCTTGGGGGGAACTATGGCTACACCTTC. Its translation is CASSEALGGNYGYTF. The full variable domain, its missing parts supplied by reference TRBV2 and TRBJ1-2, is EPEVTQTPSHQVTQMGQEVILRCVPISNHLYFYWYRQILGQKVEFLVSFYNNEISEKSEIFDDQFSVERPDGSNFTLKIRSTKLEDSAMYFCASSEALGGNYGYTFGSGTRLTVV.

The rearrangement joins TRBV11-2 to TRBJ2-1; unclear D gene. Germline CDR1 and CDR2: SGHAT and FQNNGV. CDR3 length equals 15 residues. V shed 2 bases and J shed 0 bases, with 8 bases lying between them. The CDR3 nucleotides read TGTGCCAGCAGCTTAATGTCTGACTCCTACAATGAGCAGTTCTTC. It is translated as CASSLMSDSYNEQFF. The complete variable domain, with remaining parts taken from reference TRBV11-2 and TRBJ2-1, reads EAGVAQSPRYKIIEKRQSVAFWCNPISGHATLYWYQQILGQGPKLLIQFQNNGVVDDSQLPKDRFSAERLKGVDSTLKIQPAKLEDSAVYLCASSLMSDSYNEQFFGPGTRLTVL.

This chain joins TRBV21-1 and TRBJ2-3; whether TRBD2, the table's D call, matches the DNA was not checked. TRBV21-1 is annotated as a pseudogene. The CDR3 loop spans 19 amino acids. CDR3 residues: CASSKGRRGRAFLTDTQYF. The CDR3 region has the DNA TGTGCCAGCAGCAAAGGCCGCCGCGGGAGGGCCTTCCTCACAGATACGCAGTATTTT.

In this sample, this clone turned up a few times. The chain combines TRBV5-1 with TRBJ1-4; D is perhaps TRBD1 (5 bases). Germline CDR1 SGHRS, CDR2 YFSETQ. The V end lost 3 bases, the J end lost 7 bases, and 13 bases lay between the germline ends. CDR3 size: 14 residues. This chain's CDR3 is CASSSQGGGEKLFF. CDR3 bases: TGCGCCAGCAGCTCTCAGGGAGGAGGTGAAAAACTGTTTTTT.

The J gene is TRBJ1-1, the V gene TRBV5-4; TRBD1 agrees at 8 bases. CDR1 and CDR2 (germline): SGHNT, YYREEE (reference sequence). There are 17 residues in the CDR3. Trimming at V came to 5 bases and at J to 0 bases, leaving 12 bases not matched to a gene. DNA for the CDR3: TGTGCCAGCAGACCAACAGGGGGTTTTACGATGAACACTGAAGCTTTCTTT. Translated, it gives CASRPTGGFTMNTEAFF.

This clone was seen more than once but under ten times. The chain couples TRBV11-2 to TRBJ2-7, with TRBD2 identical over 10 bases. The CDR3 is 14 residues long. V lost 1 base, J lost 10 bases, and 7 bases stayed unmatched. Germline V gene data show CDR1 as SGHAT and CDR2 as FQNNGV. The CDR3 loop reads CASSLASGSGFQYF. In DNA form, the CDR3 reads TGTGCCAGCAGCTTAGCTAGCGGGAGTGGTTTCCAGTACTTC.

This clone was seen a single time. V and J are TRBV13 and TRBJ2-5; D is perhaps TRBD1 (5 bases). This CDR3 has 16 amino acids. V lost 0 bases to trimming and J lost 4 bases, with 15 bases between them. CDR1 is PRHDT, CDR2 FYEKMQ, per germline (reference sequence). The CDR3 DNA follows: TGTGCCAGCAGCTTAGGGGGAAGGGGTCCAAGAGAGACCCAGTACTTC. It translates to CASSLGGRGPRETQYF.

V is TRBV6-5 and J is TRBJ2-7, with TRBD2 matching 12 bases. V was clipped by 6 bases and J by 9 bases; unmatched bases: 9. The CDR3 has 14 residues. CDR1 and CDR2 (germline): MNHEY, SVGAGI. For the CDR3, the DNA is TGTGCCAGCAGGATCCCCCTAGCGGGGGGGCGGCAGTACTTC. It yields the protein CASRIPLAGGRQYF.

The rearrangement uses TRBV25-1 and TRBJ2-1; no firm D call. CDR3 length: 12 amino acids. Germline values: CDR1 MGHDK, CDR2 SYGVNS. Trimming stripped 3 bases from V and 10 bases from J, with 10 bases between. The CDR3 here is CASSDNLMEQFF. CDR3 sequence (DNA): TGTGCCAGCAGTGATAATCTCATGGAGCAGTTCTTC.

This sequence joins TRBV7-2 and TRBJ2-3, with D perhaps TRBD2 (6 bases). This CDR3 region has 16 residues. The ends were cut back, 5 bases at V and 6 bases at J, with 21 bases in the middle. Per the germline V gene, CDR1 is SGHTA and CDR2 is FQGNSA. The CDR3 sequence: CASSPFPWLALDTQYF. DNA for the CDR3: TGTGCCAGCAGCCCTTTTCCGTGGCTAGCGTTGGATACGCAGTATTTT.

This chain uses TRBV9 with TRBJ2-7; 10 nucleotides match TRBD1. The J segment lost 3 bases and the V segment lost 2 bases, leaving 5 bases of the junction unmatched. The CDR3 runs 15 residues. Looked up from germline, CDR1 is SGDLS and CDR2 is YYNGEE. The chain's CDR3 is CASSVTGTGDYEQYF. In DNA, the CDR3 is TGTGCCAGCAGCGTTACGGGGACAGGGGACTACGAGCAGTACTTC.